The clone carrying this TCR beta chain was observed a few times. Its antigen is as yet unknown. Every participating donor contributed approximately 9.5 milliliters of peripheral blood through a draw. Using a J-beta primer mix together with a sample-barcoded 5' primer, a second PCR was run for roughly 6 to 12 cycles. TCRdb re-derived calls from the 5' RACE reads in MiXCR, one entry per CDR3 protein. The sample contains about 1.4 million distinct CDR3 sequences, 45% to 70% of which appear only once. The data were obtained in a study of blood T cells in healthy people across ages. Study results and limitations: Per-million-T-cell TCR beta diversity fell roughly linearly with age. Estimated diversity, derived from one million T cells, was regarded as an underestimate.

The source is a man aged 18 to 29 in good health. The sample comprised blood.

The chain's CDR3 is CSVALAGGPQTQYF. The CDR3 DNA is TGCAGCGTAGCTCTAGCGGGGGGGCCCCAGACCCAGTACTTC. V usage is TRBV29-1 and J usage is TRBJ2-7; 12 nucleotides line up with TRBD2. The J call may be wrong; the DNA end is better matched by TRBJ2-5. The germline CDR1 and CDR2 sequences are SQVTM and ANQGSEA. This CDR3 has 14 residues.